The text below deals with one T cell receptor beta chain. The antigen it recognizes is unknown. The record has no base qualities; no much larger clone is one base away. Trimming costs V 2 bases and J 5 bases, and their ends lie 10 bases apart. Per the germline V gene, MNHEY is the CDR1 and SVGAGI is the CDR2. The CDR3 runs 15 amino acids, cysteine and phenylalanine included. The DNA shown is the 45-base CDR3, in frame from base 1. Library construction relied on PCR. DNA from cultured CD4+ T cells was subjected to TCR sequencing with the Oncomine TCR Beta short-read assay at the Johns Hopkins FTIC core. The QIAamp micro DNA kit was used to extract genomic DNA from the cultured CD4+ T cells. Oncomine TCR Beta libraries made from cultured CD4+ T cells were pooled using unique dual indexes and sequenced on an Illumina iSeq 100. The study's own analysis went as follows. Non-productive sequences were removed, and CDR3s that did not start with C, did not end with F or W, or were shorter than 7 amino acids were discarded. The MANAFEST web application identified antigen-specific clonotypes by comparing peptide-stimulated wells against reference wells and other culture wells. For a clone to be called positive, the clone needed an FDR below 0.05, an odds ratio above 5, and a productive frequency above 0.1% in at least two of three replicate wells. Clonotypes that were significantly expanded in both SARS-CoV-2 spike wells and at least one common cold coronavirus spike condition were defined as cross-reactive. Levenshtein distances (stringdist) and unrooted phylogenetic trees (ape) in R version 3.6.1 were used to assess CDR3 homology. TCRdb applied fastp at Q25 and MiXCR to the public reads, then kept only in-frame beta chains. Each entry is one CDR3 protein sequence, shown with its most common DNA and genes. The V and J calls and clone size are TCRdb's, not the authors'. The sample records several thousand distinct CDR3 sequences, about 28% of which are singletons. Nearly 25% of the sample goes to the ten largest clones.

The treatment or condition label here, explained by the study, means: roughly 11-day PBMC culture with coronavirus spike peptide pools or control peptides (ViraFEST assay). CD4+ T cells from unexposed donors were collected before the COVID-19 pandemic (2011-2018). The ViraFEST assay, used in the study, expanded antigen-specific T cells with peptide pools and then identified the expanded clonotypes through TCR sequencing. Fewer than 2.5 million PBMCs per well were cultured in IMDM with approximately 5% human AB serum and approximately 9.8 IU/ml IL-2, plus 10 ug/ml peptide pools. On days 3 and 7, half of the culture medium was replaced with fresh IL-2-containing medium. CD4+ T cells were isolated after approximately eleven days of culture through negative selection using the EasySep CD4+ T cell isolation kit. As cell number allowed, CD4+ T cells from unexposed donors were tested for reactivity to SARS-CoV-2 S and N and to four common cold coronavirus spike pools. Ficoll-Paque Plus gradient centrifugation was used to isolate PBMCs from whole blood, and the isolated PBMCs were then either used fresh or cryopreserved at -140C. Triplicate wells were generally used for each culture condition. Leukapheresis product for the unexposed donors was purchased commercially.

This specimen belongs to a study of vaccination and CD4 T cells after COVID-19 (dated by TCRdb to between 2021 and 2024). Notes on the research overall: Six males and four females were included in the convalescent cohort, with two Hispanic individuals, seven Caucasians, two Asians and one multiracial person represented. Participants received two doses of either the Pfizer-BioNTech BNT162b2 vaccine (n=8) or the Moderna mRNA-1273 vaccine (n=2). Post-COVID blood samples from convalescent patients were collected a median of roughly 100 days after diagnosis, with a range of roughly 30 to 170 days. Post-vaccine blood samples were collected a median of approximately 72 days after the second vaccine dose, ranging from about 14 to 241 days. Overlapping spike peptide pools from SARS-CoV-2 and from the common cold coronaviruses HCoV-NL63, HCoV-OC43 and HCoV-229E were used as culture stimuli. Control cultures used a CEFX viral epitope pool as positive control, an HIV-1 Nef peptide pool as negative control, or no peptide. In roughly 11 COVID-19 convalescent patients and a few infection-naive healthy vaccine recipients, the spike-specific CD4+ TCR repertoire before mRNA vaccination was compared with the repertoire after mRNA vaccination. Memory CD4+ T cell crossreactivity between SARS-CoV-2 and common cold coronavirus spike proteins was assessed at the TCR clonotype level in an earlier paper using these donors. Points the paper makes about the study in general: Nearly all vaccine-specific clones in convalescent patients (304 of 307) were mono-reactive for SARS-CoV-2 spike rather than cross-reactive with common cold coronaviruses. The number of convalescent patients in the study was relatively small, and the study did not examine early timepoints following natural infection. The median count of SARS-CoV-2-reactive clonotypes went up from about 23 after infection to 30 to 40 after vaccination, although the change was not significant. In convalescent patients, a median 86.3% of post-vaccine SARS-CoV-2-reactive clones were detected only after vaccination, and vaccine-specific priming was suggested by this finding.

The sample consisted of CD4+ T cells from blood, cultured in vitro. The source is a human donor in good health. The chain is assembled from TRBV6-5 and TRBJ1-6, with the D gene not clear enough to name. The DNA reads TGTGCCAGCAGTTACGGAAATCAGAATAATTCACCCCTCCACTTT. This encodes CASSYGNQNNSPLHF.